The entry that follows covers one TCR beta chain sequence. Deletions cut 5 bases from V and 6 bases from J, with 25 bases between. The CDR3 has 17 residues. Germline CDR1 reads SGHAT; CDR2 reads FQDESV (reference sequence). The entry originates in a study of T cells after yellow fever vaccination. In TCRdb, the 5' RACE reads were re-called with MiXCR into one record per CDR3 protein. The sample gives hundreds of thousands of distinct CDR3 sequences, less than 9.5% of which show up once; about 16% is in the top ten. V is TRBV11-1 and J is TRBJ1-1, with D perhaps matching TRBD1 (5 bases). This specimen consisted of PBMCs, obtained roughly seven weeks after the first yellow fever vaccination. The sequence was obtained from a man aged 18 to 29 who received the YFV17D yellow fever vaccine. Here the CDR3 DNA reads TGTGCCAGCAGCGCAAGAACGTATTCAGGGAGCAATTCTGAAGCTTTCTTT. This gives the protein CASSARTYSGSNSEAFF.